This note documents a single TCR beta chain sequence. Its target is not known. Vbeta (60) and Jbeta (13) primers were used in the PCR. Repertoires were generated with immunoSEQ multiplex PCR, while TCRdb's copy carries only in-frame clones and drops some. This table holds fewer than 150,000 clones, around 81% found once. This specimen belongs to a study of cytomegalovirus exposure and HLA in healthy donors. Study-wide context: Samples from HLA-typed donors yielded around 79 million unique TCRs in an early data release. Among the approximately 400 genotyped donors, 65% to 85% were placed in the Caucasian-associated ancestry cluster.

The study, taken as a whole, reports: Most likely, a cluster of highly shared sequence variants arose as a sequencing artifact. Equally common other TCR beta chains were less clonally expanded than HLA-associated ones, a later analysis found.

The CDR3 extends over 14 amino acids. Germline values: CDR1 SQVTM, CDR2 ANQGSEA. V shed 6 bases and J 7 bases; nucleotides not matched to a gene: 9. Sequencing input: PBMCs. This TCR came from a male donor in good health and CMV-seronegative. The gene calls are TRBV29-1 and TRBJ2-2, with 9 positions matching TRBD2. Written as DNA, the CDR3 is TGCAGCGTGGCCGGGACTAGCTTCATCGGGGAGCTGTTTTTT. This sequence encodes CSVAGTSFIGELFF.